The 9 T cell receptor beta chains reported below all come from one sample, sequenced in a study of cytomegalovirus exposure and HLA in healthy donors. Primers included in the PCR were 60 Vbeta and 13 Jbeta primers. Using immunoSEQ multiplex PCR, the repertoire was profiled, and TCRdb retains in-frame clones only, with some absent. The profile shows 50,000 or so clones, roughly 70% of them singletons. Sequencing input: PBMCs. The origin of the receptors is a man aged 40-55 years in good health and CMV-seropositive.

The chain has TRBV11-2 and TRBJ1-1; possibly TRBD1 for D (5 bases). The CDR3 is made up of 14 amino acids. Trimming stripped 2 bases from V and 1 base from J, with 8 bases between. Germline CDR1 is SGHAT and CDR2 is FQNNGV. The chain's CDR3 is CASSLPTANTEAFF. The DNA of the CDR3 is TGTGCCAGCAGCTTACCGACAGCGAACACTGAAGCTTTCTTT.

The gene calls are TRBV2 and TRBJ2-3; TRBD2 agrees at 9 bases. Germline CDR1 and CDR2: SNHLY and FYNNEI. CDR3 length equals 16 residues. V shed 7 bases, J shed 6 bases, and the junction held 14 bases outside the gene matches. As DNA, the CDR3 is TGTGCCAGCACCCCGGATGGCGGGGGGGCGTGGGATACGCAGTATTTT. It is translated as CASTPDGGGAWDTQYF. The full variable domain, with the rest looked up from reference TRBV2 and TRBJ2-3, is EPEVTQTPSHQVTQMGQEVILRCVPISNHLYFYWYRQILGQKVEFLVSFYNNEISEKSEIFDDQFSVERPDGSNFTLKIRSTKLEDSAMYFCASTPDGGGAWDTQYFGPGTRLTVL.

This sequence joins TRBV4-1 and TRBJ2-1; D uncertain. CDR3 length: 16 residues. Germline V gene data show CDR1 as MGHRA and CDR2 as YSYEKL. V gave up 1 base and J gave up 6 bases, with 16 bases separating them. The DNA for the CDR3 is TGCGCCAGCAGCCAAGTCCCTAGAGATTCGACCAATGAGCAGTTCTTC. It yields the protein CASSQVPRDSTNEQFF.

V gene TRBV6-6 combines with J gene TRBJ2-5; D gene uncertain. The CDR3 contains 11 residues. Per germline, CDR1 MNHNY and CDR2 SVGAGI (reference sequence). V was pared by 4 bases and J by 3 bases, with 3 bases between. In DNA, the CDR3 is TGTGCCAGCAGTTCTAAAGAGACCCAGTACTTC. Its protein is CASSSKETQYF.

This clone was counted between two and nine times. V and J are TRBV5-1 and TRBJ2-2; tentative D call: TRBD2 (6 bases). With 3 bases removed from V and 6 bases from J, the gap between germline ends came to 9 bases. Germline V gives CDR1 SGHRS, CDR2 YFSETQ. This CDR3 region has 13 residues. CDR3 DNA: TGCGCCAGCAGCTGGCGGGGAGCCGGGGAGCTGTTTTTT. Protein product: CASSWRGAGELFF.

The genes are TRBV10-3 and TRBJ1-1; possibly TRBD1 for D (6 bases). Trimming cost V 2 bases and J 1 base, with 11 bases left between them. Germline CDR1 is ENHRY and CDR2 is SYGVKD. The length of the CDR3 is 15 residues. CDR3 residues: CAISERTGRNTEAFF. CDR3 nucleotides: TGTGCCATCAGTGAGCGCACAGGGAGGAACACTGAAGCTTTCTTT.

The V and J genes are TRBV10-1 and TRBJ2-3; tentative D call: TRBD1 (6 bases). Deletions cut 4 bases from V and 4 bases from J, with 15 bases between. The CDR3 loop spans 15 amino acids. Germline V gives CDR1 WNHNN, CDR2 SYGVQD (reference sequence). The CDR3 DNA follows: TGCGCCAGCAGTGTCGGGCAGGGGAGTTCAGATACGCAGTATTTT. This sequence encodes CASSVGQGSSDTQYF.

This chain links TRBV7-2 with TRBJ2-3; 8 nucleotides match TRBD2. Germline V lookup: CDR1 SGHTA, CDR2 FQGNSA. The trim removed 4 bases at V and 8 bases at J, leaving 11 bases unmatched. CDR3 length equals 15 residues. CDR3 DNA: TGTGCCAGCAGCTCTCAAGCGGGGGCTCTTGGTACGCAGTATTTT. This codes for CASSSQAGALGTQYF.

This chain uses TRBV2 with TRBJ1-4; TRBD1 matches at 7 bases. V was clipped by 3 bases and J by 11 bases; unmatched bases: 21. The CDR3 loop spans 18 amino acids. Germline lookup yields CDR1 SNHLY and CDR2 FYNNEI. CDR3 nucleotide sequence: TGTGCCAGCAGTGACCCAGGGGGACCCAACTCAATTTTCATTAAACTGTTTTTT. It translates to CASSDPGGPNSIFIKLFF.